Listed below are T cell receptor beta chains from one sample, sequenced in a study of glioma-infiltrating T cells. TCRdb called the multiplex PCR reads again in MiXCR, with one record for every CDR3 protein. Found here are 300,000 to 400,000 distinct CDR3 sequences, around 45% of them singletons; the top ten hold about 12%. Sample: glioma tissue, nonneoplastic brain tissue, or PBMCs (not recorded which). The receptor source for this set is a human donor with low-grade glioma or glioblastoma, undergoing nonglioma brain surgery, or in good health (not recorded which). Each CDR3 is given with its conserved first and last residue. The D gene is left open where the match is weak. Rows give clone size only sometimes, using once, few, many, or a class for an expanded clone.

d_call	v_call	j_call	clone_size	cdr3_nt	cdr3_aa
-	TRBV6-1	TRBJ2-5	-	TGTGCCAGCAGCCGCCGGGACTCAAAAGAGACCCAGTACTTC	CASSRRDSKETQYF
TRBD1	TRBV4-3	TRBJ2-3	many	TGCGCCAGCAGCCAAGAGGACAGGGGAACCACAGATACGCAGTATTTT	CASSQEDRGTTDTQYF
TRBD2	TRBV7-9	TRBJ2-5	-	TGTGCCAGCAGCTTACTAGCGGGGGGGACCCAGTACTTC	CASSLLAGGTQYF
TRBD2	TRBV6-1	TRBJ2-5	many	TGTGCCAGCAGTGAAATTTTTGGGCTAGCGGGAGCGTTTCAAGAGACCCAGTACTTC	CASSEIFGLAGAFQETQYF
-	TRBV4-3	TRBJ2-5	-	TGCGCCAGCAGCCAAGATCACCGGTCCGGGACCCAGTACTTC	CASSQDHRSGTQYF
TRBD2	TRBV20-1	TRBJ2-7	-	TGCAGTGCTCTAAGTTGGGGACTAGACTCCTACGAGCAGTACTTC	CSALSWGLDSYEQYF
TRBD1	TRBV6-2/TRBV6-3	TRBJ2-7	few	TGTGCCACCCAGGACAGGGGGCGAAGACCCCTCGAGCAGTACTTC	CATQDRGRRPLEQYF
-	TRBV7-6	TRBJ2-7	few	TGTGCCAGCAGCTCCCAGGAAGGAGCCTACGAGCAGTACTTC	CASSSQEGAYEQYF
-	TRBV28	TRBJ1-5	-	TGTGCCAGCAGTTTGGGTCACAATTCCAATCAGCCCCAGCATTTT	CASSLGHNSNQPQHF
-	TRBV4-3	TRBJ2-2	-	TGCGCCAGCAGCCATCGGACCGGAGAGGGGGAGCTGTTTTTT	CASSHRTGEGELFF
-	TRBV27	TRBJ1-2	few	TGTGCCAGCAGAACCCCCGGGCAGGACTATGGCTACACCTTC	CASRTPGQDYGYTF
-	TRBV2	TRBJ2-5	-	TGTGCCAGCAGTTTGGGACCTTACCAAGAGACCCAGTACTTC	CASSLGPYQETQYF
TRBD2	TRBV28	TRBJ2-3	few	TGTGCCAGCAGTCTTGGCGGGAGCGGCCCCCATACGCAGTATTTT	CASSLGGSGPHTQYF
TRBD2	TRBV4-1	TRBJ2-3	-	TGCGCCAGCAGCCAAGATAGTCGAGCGGGAACCTCCACAGATACGCAGTATTTT	CASSQDSRAGTSTDTQYF
-	TRBV7-9	TRBJ1-5	-	TGTGCCAGCAGCCCAGTCGGGGGGGACAATCAGCCCCAGCATTTT	CASSPVGGDNQPQHF
TRBD1	TRBV7-9	TRBJ2-7	-	TGTGCCAGCAGCCCAACGAGTGGGACAGGGTCAACCTACGAGCAGTACTTC	CASSPTSGTGSTYEQYF
TRBD2	TRBV28	TRBJ2-7	many	TGTGCCAGCACCCCGGGACTAGCGGGATACGAGCAGTACTTC	CASTPGLAGYEQYF
-	TRBV20-1	TRBJ2-1	-	TGCAGTGCTAGAGATCCCCCGGGGCTAGATGCCTACAATGAGCAGTTCTTC	CSARDPPGLDAYNEQFF
TRBD2	TRBV6-1	TRBJ2-1	many	TGTGCCGCCGCACAGACTAGCATCGATGAGCAGTTCTTC	CAAAQTSIDEQFF
-	TRBV20-1	TRBJ2-7	-	TGCAGTGCTAGAGAGGGGGCGCAGGACTACAAGCAGTACTTC	CSAREGAQDYKQYF
TRBD2	TRBV28	TRBJ2-3	once	TGTGCCAGCAGTTTTTGGGCTAGCGGGAGGGTATCAGATACGCAGTATTTT	CASSFWASGRVSDTQYF
TRBD2	TRBV6-2/TRBV6-3	TRBJ2-1	few	TGTGCCAGCAGCCAAGGGACTAGCGGGATATACAATGAGCAGTTCTTC	CASSQGTSGIYNEQFF
-	TRBV20-1	TRBJ2-1	-	TGCAGTGCTAGAGGCTCCGAAATCTACAATGAGCAGTTCTTC	CSARGSEIYNEQFF
-	TRBV29-1	TRBJ2-1	-	TGCAGCGTTGACGTGGGGTTCAATGAGCAGTTCTTC	CSVDVGFNEQFF
TRBD1	TRBV15	TRBJ2-7	few	TGTGCCACCAGCAAGGACAGGGGCCTTGGGGAGCAGTACTTC	CATSKDRGLGEQYF
-	TRBV7-2	TRBJ2-7	many	TGTGCCAGCAGCCCCAGAGTTTTCGTCTACGAGCAGTACTTC	CASSPRVFVYEQYF
-	TRBV7-9	TRBJ2-3	-	TGTGCCAGCAGCGTCGGGATGGTAGCCTGGGACACAGATACGCAGTATTTT	CASSVGMVAWDTDTQYF
TRBD2	TRBV27	TRBJ2-7	-	TGTGCCAGCAGTTCCTCAGCGGGAGGCTACGAGCGGTACTTC	CASSSSAGGYERYF
-	TRBV7-8	TRBJ2-5	-	TGTGCCAGCAGCTTCCGGGAGAGGAGTTTGGAGACCCAGTACTTC	CASSFRERSLETQYF
TRBD2	TRBV28	TRBJ2-7	many	TGTGCCAGCAGCCGGACTAGCCCTTACGAGCAGTACTTC	CASSRTSPYEQYF
-	TRBV4-3	TRBJ1-2	few	TGCGCCAGCAGCTCATCAGTGGGGGGCGCGGAAGGCTACACCTTC	CASSSSVGGAEGYTF
TRBD2	TRBV28	TRBJ2-7	-	TGTGCCAGCAGTGAGCCCGGGACTAGCGGGAGGTACGAGCAGTACTTC	CASSEPGTSGRYEQYF
TRBD2	TRBV25-1	TRBJ2-5	-	TGTGCCAGCAATCCATCCGGACTAGCGGGGAGTGAGACCCAGTACTTC	CASNPSGLAGSETQYF
TRBD2	TRBV20-1	TRBJ2-7	-	TGCAGTGCTCTAGCGGGAGTTGAACGTGAGAAGTACTTC	CSALAGVEREKYF
-	TRBV6-9	TRBJ1-1	-	TGTGCCAGCAGTTTAGAATCCTTGGGGACTGAAGCTTTCTTT	CASSLESLGTEAFF
-	TRBV6-1	TRBJ1-5	many	TGTGCCAGCAGTGAAGGGCCCTCTAGCAATCAGCCCCAGCATTTT	CASSEGPSSNQPQHF
TRBD2	TRBV6-1	TRBJ2-3	many	TGTGCCAGCAGTTACGCCGGTGGGACTAGTTTTCCAGATACGCAGTATTTT	CASSYAGGTSFPDTQYF
-	TRBV6-2/TRBV6-3	TRBJ1-5	many	TGTGCCAGCAGGGGGGATACTAGCAATCAGCCCCAGCATTTT	CASRGDTSNQPQHF
-	TRBV6-6	TRBJ1-2	-	TGTGCCATCAGTGGGTCAGGCCCCAACTATGGCTACACCTTC	CAISGSGPNYGYTF
-	TRBV7-6	TRBJ2-5	-	TGTGCCAGCAGCTTGATGGGCGAGACCCAGTACTTC	CASSLMGETQYF
TRBD2	TRBV19	TRBJ2-1	once	TGTGCCAGTAGTGTCGGGACTATCGCCTACAATGAGCAGTTCTTC	CASSVGTIAYNEQFF
TRBD2	TRBV3-1	TRBJ2-3	-	TGTGCCAGCAGCCAAGTGGGGGGGGTTAGGACAGATACGCAGTATTTT	CASSQVGGVRTDTQYF
-	TRBV15	TRBJ2-5	many	TGTGCCACCAGCCCGGGACATACCCAAGAGACCCAGTACTTC	CATSPGHTQETQYF
-	TRBV2	TRBJ2-3	few	TGTGCCAGCAGTGAAAGTTGGGGGACAGATACGCAGTATTTT	CASSESWGTDTQYF
-	TRBV20-1	TRBJ2-1	-	TGCAGTGCCCAGGACGCTCGTTCACCTTACAATGAGCAGTTCTTC	CSAQDARSPYNEQFF
-	TRBV6-1	TRBJ1-5	many	TGTGCCAGCAGTGACGGGATATACCTCCATTTT	CASSDGIYLHF
TRBD1	TRBV5-1	TRBJ1-2	-	TGCGCCAGCAGCTTGGGGACAGGGTCCTATGGCTACACCTTC	CASSLGTGSYGYTF
TRBD2	TRBV6-2/TRBV6-3	TRBJ2-7	few	TGTGCCAGCAGTTACATGTTTATAAGCGGGAGGATCTCCTACGAGCAGTACTTC	CASSYMFISGRISYEQYF
TRBD1	TRBV7-2	TRBJ2-5	few	TGTGCCAGCAGCCAGGACAGGGGGCGAGAGACCCAGTACTTC	CASSQDRGRETQYF
-	TRBV20-1	TRBJ1-2	few	TGCAGTGCAATCAGGGTATGGGTTGGCTACACCTTC	CSAIRVWVGYTF
-	TRBV7-9	TRBJ1-1	-	TGTGCCAGCAGCTTAGTGCAGGGTTTCGGAGCTTTCTTT	CASSLVQGFGAFF
-	TRBV7-9	TRBJ2-2	-	TGTGCCAGCAGCTTCGTCCAGGGGTTCGGGGAGCTGTTTTTT	CASSFVQGFGELFF
TRBD2	TRBV27	TRBJ2-3	few	TGTGCCAGCAGTACGACTAGCGTCCCACCCCGAGATACGCAGTATTTT	CASSTTSVPPRDTQYF
-	TRBV24-1	TRBJ1-5	-	TGTGCCACCAGCGCGCCGGGGGCGGCTGGTCAGCCCCAGCATTTT	CATSAPGAAGQPQHF
-	TRBV20-1	TRBJ2-5	-	TGCAGTGCTAGAGCTGCAGGGACGCAAGAGATCCAGTACTTC	CSARAAGTQEIQYF